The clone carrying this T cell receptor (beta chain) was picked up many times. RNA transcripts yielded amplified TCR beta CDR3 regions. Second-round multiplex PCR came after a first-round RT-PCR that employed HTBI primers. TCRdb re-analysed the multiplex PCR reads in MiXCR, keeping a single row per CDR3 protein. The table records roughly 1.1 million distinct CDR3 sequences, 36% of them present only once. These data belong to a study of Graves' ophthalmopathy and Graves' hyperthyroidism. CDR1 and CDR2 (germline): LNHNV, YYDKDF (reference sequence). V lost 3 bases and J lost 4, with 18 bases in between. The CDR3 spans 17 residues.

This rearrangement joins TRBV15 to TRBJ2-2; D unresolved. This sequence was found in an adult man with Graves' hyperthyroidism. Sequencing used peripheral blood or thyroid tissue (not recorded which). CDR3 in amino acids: CATSSSIPSPFTGELFF. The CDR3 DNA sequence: TGTGCCACCAGCAGTTCAATTCCCAGCCCCTTCACCGGGGAGCTGTTTTTT.